This TCR beta chain was profiled in a study of T cell responses to AZD1222 COVID-19 vaccine. Regarding the study as a whole: Among the donors, most were white British and more were female, and clonal diversity was possibly underestimated.

With respect to this clone: No antigen is known for it.

The germline gives CDR1 SGHDT, CDR2 YYEEEE. V was pared by 4 bases and J by 2 bases, with 4 bases of the junction left unmatched. The CDR3 extends over 15 amino acids. Repertoires were generated with immunoSEQ multiplex PCR, while TCRdb's copy carries only in-frame clones and drops some. Of tens of thousands of clones listed, 75% to 85% were seen once; the top ten hold under 6%. Material: peripheral blood, obtained on day 0 of AZD1222 vaccination. The receptor's source is an adult in good health. The rearrangement uses TRBV5-6 and TRBJ2-3; 10 positions agree with TRBD1. CDR3 in amino acids: CASSPGTGDTDTQYF. Here the CDR3 DNA reads TGTGCCAGCAGCCCCGGGACAGGGGACACAGATACGCAGTATTTT.